This T cell receptor beta chain was identified in a study of shared clonotypes between healthy human individuals. Study-wide context: Aged between 18 and 49, the donors were a couple of women and three men.

Points from the study as a whole: Exclusively blood specimens were collected; tissue repertoires likely differ. Some naive CD4 clonotypes, about 5.5%, turned up in common across a handful of donors.

Remarks on this clone: The antigen remains unidentified.

Profiled with immunoSEQ multiplex PCR; TCRdb holds only in-frame clones, not every one. Of 2 million to 2.5 million clones listed, 80% to 95% are singletons. Division of CD4+ cells produced a CD45RA+ naive subset and a CD45RA-negative memory subset. This CDR3 region has 12 residues. Germline-derived CDR1 and CDR2 are KGHSH and LQKENI. The V end was cut by 3 bases, the J end by 6 bases, with 5 bases between. The sample comprised naive CD4+ T cells from PBMCs. Regarding subset: CD45RA+ positively selected. This sequence was found in a man between 18 and 35 years old in good health. Some clones in this sample may be carry-over from other donors' samples. The chain links TRBV18 to TRBJ2-2, with no clear D. This CDR3 is CASSPVAGELFF. DNA for the CDR3: TGTGCCAGCTCACCTGTGGCCGGGGAGCTGTTTTTT.